Listed here are 6 T cell receptor beta chains from one sample, sequenced in a study of T cells after yellow fever vaccination. TCRdb recomputed calls from the 5' RACE reads with MiXCR, one row per CDR3 protein. The sample consists of about 310,000 distinct CDR3 sequences, roughly 3.5% of them appearing once. The specimen was PBMCs, collected on the day of the yellow fever booster vaccination. The receptor source for this set is a man aged 18 to 35 who received the YFV17D yellow fever vaccine.

This clonotype was counted many times. The J gene is TRBJ2-5, the V gene TRBV7-8; D gene uncertain. Germline V lookup: CDR1 SGHVS, CDR2 FQNEAQ. V dropped 8 bases and J dropped 9 bases, with 7 bases sitting between them. This CDR3 is 9 amino acids long. CDR3 residues: CASPSAQYF. Written as DNA, the CDR3 is TGTGCCAGCCCAAGTGCCCAGTACTTC.

This clonotype was counted a few times. The chain combines TRBV11-2 with TRBJ2-5, with TRBD1 matching over 12 bases. This CDR3 is 15 amino acids long. Trimming at V came to 4 bases and at J to 7 bases, leaving 7 bases not matched to a gene. Germline V gene lookup returns CDR1 SGHAT and CDR2 FQNNGV. In DNA form, the CDR3 reads TGTGCCAGCAGCTGGGGGGGGACAGGGGGCCGGACCCAGTACTTC. This translates into CASSWGGTGGRTQYF.

Ten or more counts support this clonotype. This rearrangement joins TRBV6-2 or TRBV6-3 to TRBJ2-2; no firm D call. Germline CDR1 MNHEY, CDR2 SVGEGT. V was trimmed by 0 bases and J by 7 bases, leaving 9 bases between them. This CDR3 has 14 residues. Here the CDR3 reads CASSYSPSGGELFF. The CDR3 bases are TGTGCCAGCAGTTACTCCCCGTCGGGCGGGGAGCTGTTTTTT.

This clonotype turned up a few times. The genes are TRBV5-1 and TRBJ2-3; no clear D. The CDR3 runs 11 residues. Trimming stripped 7 bases from V and 6 bases from J, with 9 bases between. CDR1 is SGHRS, CDR2 YFSETQ, per germline. In DNA, the CDR3 is TGCGCCAGCGCGACGGACGATACGCAGTATTTT. Amino acid sequence: CASATDDTQYF. Complete variable domain (other parts from reference TRBV5-1 and TRBJ2-3): KAGVTQTPRYLIKTRGQQVTLSCSPISGHRSVSWYQQTPGQGLQFLFEYFSETQRNKGNFPGRFSGRQFSNSRSEMNVSTLELGDSALYLCASATDDTQYFGPGTRLTVL.

In this sample, this clonotype turned up a few times. The genes are TRBV14 and TRBJ2-2; the D gene is possibly TRBD2 (6 bases). The CDR3 runs to 16 residues. Trimming removed 6 bases from V and 1 base from J, with 15 bases in between. Germline CDR1 SGHDN, CDR2 FVKESK. This chain's CDR3 is CASSAHGGVNTGELFF. In nucleotides, the CDR3 is TGTGCCAGCAGTGCCCATGGAGGGGTGAACACCGGGGAGCTGTTTTTT.

This clonotype appeared many times. The rearrangement links TRBV5-1 to TRBJ2-1; D is unresolved. The V and J ends lost 1 base and 6 bases respectively, with 11 bases between them. The CDR3 covers 14 residues. The germline CDR1 and CDR2 sequences are SGHRS and YFSETQ. The CDR3 loop is CASSLQVGINEQFF. CDR3 nucleotide sequence: TGCGCCAGCAGCTTGCAAGTCGGTATCAATGAGCAGTTCTTC.